These 5 T cell receptor beta chains originate from one sample sequenced in a study of CD8 T cells in ankylosing spondylitis. Study results and caveats: Ankylosing spondylitis blood appeared to be characterized by a TCR beta motif of several highly homologous variants.

MiXCR was run by TCRdb on the 5' RACE reads, yielding one entry per CDR3 protein. The sample lists some 700,000 distinct CDR3 sequences, 15% to 20% occurring once. For these receptors, no antigen is known. The sample consisted of blood, either unsorted or a sorted T cell fraction (not recorded which). Receptor source: a male donor with ankylosing spondylitis.

The chain recombines TRBV12-3 or TRBV12-4 with TRBJ2-7, with D unclear. V dropped 5 bases and J dropped 4 bases, with 18 bases sitting between them. The CDR3 has 15 amino acids. The CDR3 coding sequence is TGTGCCAGCAGTCCTCGGCAGAGAACAACTTACGAGCAGTACTTC. Encoded protein: CASSPRQRTTYEQYF.

CDR3 sequence (DNA): TGTGCCAGTAGTATGGAGGGTTGGACAGATACGCAGTATTTT. Protein: CASSMEGWTDTQYF. The chain links TRBV19 to TRBJ2-3, with D possibly TRBD2 on 6 matching bases. CDR1 is LNHDA, CDR2 SQIVND, per germline (reference sequence). Trimming took off 3 bases at V and 3 bases at J, with 10 bases between the two ends. This CDR3 contains 14 residues.

This clonotype was counted between two and nine times. V is TRBV27 and J is TRBJ1-5, with TRBD1 as a possible D gene (6 bases). Germline V gene sequence: CDR1 MNHEY, CDR2 SMNVEV (reference sequence). The CDR3 contains 14 residues. V shed 5 bases and J shed 3 bases, with 11 bases lying between them. The CDR3, as DNA: TGTGCCAGCAGTATCAGGGGTCTCAATCAGCCCCAGCATTTT. Protein product: CASSIRGLNQPQHF.

This clonotype was seen at least ten times. The V gene is TRBV29-1, the J gene TRBJ1-1; no clear D gene. Germline CDR1 and CDR2: SQVTM and ANQGSEA. The ends were cut back, 7 bases at V and 0 bases at J, with 6 bases in the middle. CDR3 size: 11 residues. The CDR3 region is CSAVLNTEAFF. The CDR3 nucleotides read TGCAGCGCAGTCTTGAACACTGAAGCTTTCTTT.

This clonotype was detected only a few times. The chain couples TRBV10-3 to TRBJ1-1; 7 bases fit TRBD1. The CDR3 runs to 16 residues. V lost 6 bases and J lost 0; bases outside the gene matches: 10. Germline V CDR1 and CDR2: ENHRY, SYGVKD. The CDR3 protein is CAIRARVQGVNTEAFF. As DNA, the CDR3 is TGTGCCATCAGAGCCCGGGTTCAGGGGGTGAACACTGAAGCTTTCTTT.